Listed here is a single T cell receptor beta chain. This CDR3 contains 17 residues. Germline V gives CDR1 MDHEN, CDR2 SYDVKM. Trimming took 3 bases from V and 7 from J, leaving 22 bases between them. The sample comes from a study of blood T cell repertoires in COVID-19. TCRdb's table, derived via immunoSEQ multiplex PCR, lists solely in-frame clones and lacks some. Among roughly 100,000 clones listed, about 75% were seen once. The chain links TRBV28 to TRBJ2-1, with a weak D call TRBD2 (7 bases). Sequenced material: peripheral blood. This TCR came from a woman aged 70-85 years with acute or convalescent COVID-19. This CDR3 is CASSFIGGRLDTNEQFF. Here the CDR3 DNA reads TGTGCCAGCAGTTTTATCGGGGGGCGGCTTGACACGAATGAGCAGTTCTTC.